This T cell receptor beta chain derives from a study of blood T cell repertoires in COVID-19. For the study at large: PBMCs, B-cell-depleted T cells, or T cells provided the cDNA or gDNA that made up the material.

The trim removed 2 bases at V and 4 bases at J, leaving 4 bases unmatched. CDR1 is GTSNPN, CDR2 SVGIG, per germline (reference sequence). This CDR3 is 13 amino acids long. Sequencing used immunoSEQ multiplex PCR; TCRdb keeps in-frame clones, though not all of them. This table holds 100,000 to 150,000 clones, around 86% found once. The TCR sequence derives from a man over 45 with active COVID-19. Sequenced input: peripheral blood. V is TRBV30 and J is TRBJ1-2, with 7 positions matching TRBD1. The DNA of the CDR3 is TGTGCCTGGAGTCTAGACAGGGCCTATGGCTACACCTTC. It codes for CAWSLDRAYGYTF.